This T cell receptor beta chain is from a study of shared clonotypes between healthy human individuals. Background on the study: The plates for each donor numbered three CD4 naive, three CD4 memory, two CD8 naive and one CD8 memory.

Trimming pared 5 bases from V and 1 base from J, leaving 13 bases between. Germline V gene lookup returns CDR1 SGHTA and CDR2 FQGTGA. The CDR3 length is 15 residues. Some clones are missing from TCRdb's copy, which holds only in-frame ones; the method was immunoSEQ multiplex PCR. In the table there are roughly 2.5 million clones, 90% to 95% of which are singletons. Source material: naive CD4+ T cells sorted from blood. Noted subset: CD45RA+ positively selected. The clonotype comes from a man aged 18 to 35 in good health. The chain has TRBV7-3 and TRBJ2-3; TRBD1 might be the D (5 bases). CDR3 region: CASSIQGGGTDTQYF. DNA of the CDR3: TGTGCCAGCAGCATCCAGGGCGGAGGCACAGATACGCAGTATTTT.